The 27 T cell receptor beta chains listed next were all sequenced from one sample in a study of T cells in Graves' hyperthyroidism and ophthalmopathy. It was RNA transcripts that yielded the amplified TCR beta CDR3 regions. Researchers ran a first-round RT-PCR on the TCR CDR3 using the HTBI primer set. TCRdb called the multiplex PCR reads again in MiXCR, with one record for every CDR3 protein. The sample includes about 560,000 distinct CDR3 sequences, 16% of them seen just once. The sequenced sample was blood. The receptors were gathered from a woman under 30 with Graves' hyperthyroidism.

This clonotype was detected many times. This chain joins TRBV7-9 and TRBJ2-3; TRBD1 agrees at 7 bases. Germline V gene sequence: CDR1 SEHNR, CDR2 FQNEAQ (reference sequence). After removal of 3 bases from V and 6 bases from J, the junction contained 9 bases not matched to a gene. This CDR3 contains 15 residues. The CDR3 coding sequence is TGTGCCAGCAGCTTTTGGACAGGCCTGGAGGATACGCAGTATTTT. Its translation is CASSFWTGLEDTQYF.

This clonotype showed up just a few times. The genes are TRBV6-1 and TRBJ2-1; possible D gene TRBD2, 5 bases. The V end was cut by 4 bases, the J end by 7 bases, with 26 bases between. Per germline, CDR1 MNHNS and CDR2 SASEGT. The CDR3 consists of 18 residues. The CDR3 loop reads CASSALQPRTVGRNEQFF. The CDR3 region has the DNA TGTGCCAGCAGTGCCTTGCAACCTAGGACTGTCGGTAGGAATGAGCAGTTCTTC.

This clonotype was recorded many times. This chain links TRBV2 with TRBJ2-7, with 15 bases lining up with TRBD2. Germline V gene sequence: CDR1 SNHLY, CDR2 FYNNEI. The CDR3 loop spans 15 amino acids. With V trimmed by 6 bases and J by 2 bases, 2 bases remained unmatched. The CDR3, as DNA: TGTGCCAGCAGGCGGACTAGCGGGGGGGCCTACGAGCAGTACTTC. Translated: CASRRTSGGAYEQYF.

V usage is TRBV18 and J usage is TRBJ2-1; 8 bases fit TRBD2. The germline V gene has CDR1 KGHSH and CDR2 LQKENI. Trimming removed 3 bases from V and 3 bases from J; junction bases left unmatched: 4. The CDR3 consists of 15 residues. CDR3 in amino acids: CASSPRAGGYNEQFF. DNA of the CDR3: TGTGCCAGCTCACCCAGGGCGGGGGGCTACAATGAGCAGTTCTTC.

This clonotype showed up many times. The genes are TRBV20-1 and TRBJ1-5; D remains unclear. Germline V lookup: CDR1 DFQATT, CDR2 SNEGSKA (reference sequence). CDR3 size: 14 residues. The V end was cut by 4 bases, the J end by 0 bases, with 10 bases between. The CDR3, as DNA: TGCAGTGCTAAGACGGATTATAGCAATCAGCCCCAGCATTTT. Its protein is CSAKTDYSNQPQHF.

This clonotype was observed many times. The J gene is TRBJ1-4, the V gene TRBV5-6; 9 bases map to TRBD1. With 1 base clipped from V and 6 bases from J, the junction kept 7 bases outside the gene matches. The CDR3 has 16 amino acids. Germline V CDR1 and CDR2: SGHDT, YYEEEE. The CDR3 spells CASSLRGQGTDEKLFF. For the CDR3, the DNA is TGTGCCAGCAGCTTGCGTGGACAGGGGACGGATGAAAAACTGTTTTTT.

This chain uses TRBV28 with TRBJ2-1; D tentatively reads TRBD1 or TRBD2 (5 bases each). Germline-derived CDR1 and CDR2 are MDHEN and SYDVKM. This CDR3 contains 15 residues. Between the trimmed V and J ends, which lost 6 bases and 2 bases, there was a span of 14 bases. The CDR3 region is CASSLPGTAYNEQFF. CDR3 sequence (DNA): TGTGCCAGCAGCCTACCGGGGACGGCCTACAATGAGCAGTTCTTC.

There are many counts of this clonotype. CDR3 sequence (DNA): TGCAGTGCTGTAAAACTAGCCGGGAGGGACATTCAGTACTTC. It translates to CSAVKLAGRDIQYF. The chain recombines TRBV20-1 with TRBJ2-4; 8 nucleotides agree with TRBD2. V lost 5 bases, J lost 8 bases, and 11 bases stayed unmatched. CDR3 length: 14 residues. Germline lookup yields CDR1 DFQATT and CDR2 SNEGSKA (reference sequence).

The rearrangement uses TRBV30 and TRBJ2-7; D unclear. V lost 4 bases and J 0 bases, leaving 7 bases between the germline ends. Germline V CDR1 and CDR2: GTSNPN, SVGIG (reference sequence). This CDR3 region has 12 residues. The CDR3 reads CAWKGLSYEQYF. The CDR3 DNA follows: TGTGCCTGGAAGGGTCTCTCCTACGAGCAGTACTTC.

In this sample, this clonotype turned up many times. The rearrangement links TRBV20-1 to TRBJ1-5; a possible D gene is TRBD1 (5 bases). CDR3 length: 13 amino acids. V was pared by 3 bases and J by 7 bases, with 13 bases between. Looked up from germline, CDR1 is DFQATT and CDR2 is SNEGSKA (reference sequence). The CDR3: CSAREQGAQPQHF. The CDR3, as DNA: TGCAGTGCTAGGGAGCAGGGTGCCCAGCCCCAGCATTTT.

This clonotype was counted many times. The rearrangement links TRBV13 to TRBJ1-6; the D is unclear. Germline assignment: CDR1 PRHDT and CDR2 FYEKMQ (reference sequence). The CDR3 has 14 amino acids. V lost 5 bases and J 5 bases, leaving 10 bases between the germline ends. The CDR3: CASSQDTHNSPLHF. The CDR3 DNA follows: TGTGCCAGCAGCCAAGACACTCATAATTCACCCCTCCACTTT.

This clonotype was seen at least ten times. The chain couples TRBV20-1 to TRBJ2-7, with D maybe TRBD2 (5 bases). The CDR3 totals 13 residues. Germline CDR1 DFQATT, CDR2 SNEGSKA (reference sequence). Trimming took 5 bases from V and 0 from J, leaving 11 bases between them. Here the CDR3 reads CSAVGVDSYEQYF. The CDR3, as DNA: TGCAGTGCTGTCGGGGTAGACTCCTACGAGCAGTACTTC.

This clonotype was recorded at least ten times. The chain recombines TRBV5-1 with TRBJ2-7, with D possibly being TRBD1 or TRBD2 (5 bases each). The V gene lost 6 bases and the J gene lost 2 bases, with 27 bases spanning the gap. Per germline, CDR1 SGHRS and CDR2 YFSETQ. The CDR3 totals 18 residues. This chain's CDR3 is CASTVTATRRDVTYEQYF. In DNA, the CDR3 is TGCGCCAGCACCGTCACAGCGACCCGCCGGGACGTAACCTACGAGCAGTACTTC.

Many counts were recorded for this clonotype. The chain is built from TRBV12-3 or TRBV12-4 and TRBJ1-1, with no clear D. The V and J ends lost 5 bases and 0 bases respectively, with 4 bases between them. The length of the CDR3 is 12 residues. DNA for the CDR3: TGTGCCAGCAGTGAAGTGAACACTGAAGCTTTCTTT. Its protein product is CASSEVNTEAFF.

Comments on this clonotype: A much larger clone sits a single nucleotide away, making a read error possible. The chain links TRBV2 to TRBJ2-1, with D maybe TRBD1 (6 bases). The CDR3 contains 14 residues. Germline CDR1 and CDR2: SNHLY and FYNNEI. V was trimmed by 10 bases and J by 8 bases, leaving 21 bases between them. CDR3 protein: CATEVGTEGDEQFF. The CDR3 coding sequence is TGTGCCACCGAGGTCGGTACCGAGGGGGATGAGCAGTTCTTC.

This clonotype was seen at least ten times. The CDR3, as DNA: TGTGCCAGCAGTTTTTCGGGACTAGCGGGATGGGTTACGCAGTATTTT. This translates into CASSFSGLAGWVTQYF. The chain links TRBV28 to TRBJ2-3; 13 nucleotides align to TRBD2. There are 16 residues in the CDR3. The germline V gene encodes CDR1 MDHEN and CDR2 SYDVKM. J gave up 8 bases and V 3 bases, and 8 bases lay outside the gene matches.

This clonotype was recorded a few times. The CDR3 spells CANRGLAGYNEQFF. The CDR3 bases are TGTGCCAATAGAGGACTAGCGGGTTACAATGAGCAGTTCTTC. The rearrangement links TRBV2 to TRBJ2-1; 11 bases align to TRBD2. This CDR3 is built from 14 residues. The V segment lost 10 bases and the J segment 4 bases; nucleotides outside the gene matches: 6. Germline CDR1 is SNHLY and CDR2 is FYNNEI.

V gene TRBV6-2 or TRBV6-3 combines with J gene TRBJ1-5; 7 nucleotides match TRBD1. With 5 bases clipped from V and 7 bases from J, the junction kept 5 bases outside the gene matches. The CDR3 covers 13 residues. Germline V gives CDR1 MNHEY, CDR2 SVGEGT. The CDR3 nucleotides are TGTGCCAGCAGTCCAGAGACAGGGCAGCCCCAGCATTTT. The encoded protein is CASSPETGQPQHF.

This clonotype was seen a single time. An end of the junction differs from the germline gene, which may be a read error. The chain has TRBV18 and TRBJ2-7, with 7 bases that match TRBD1. The CDR3 is made up of 13 amino acids. Looked up from germline, CDR1 is KGHSH and CDR2 is LQKENI. CDR3 nucleotides: TGTGCCAGCTCTCCCGGGACAGCCTACAAGCAGTACTTC. Protein sequence: CASSPGTAYKQYF.

In its sample, this clonotype was seen a few times. The chain uses TRBV12-3 or TRBV12-4 and TRBJ1-2; D not resolved. Trimming shortened V by 3 bases and J by 6 bases, and 14 bases separated the two germline ends. The length of the CDR3 is 14 residues. The CDR3 DNA is TGTGCCAGCAGTTTGTATGGGGTCACCGATGGCTACACCTTC. It yields the protein CASSLYGVTDGYTF.

In its sample, this clonotype was seen a few times. The chain recombines TRBV6-2 or TRBV6-3 with TRBJ2-2; D is perhaps TRBD1 (6 bases). There are 16 residues in the CDR3. Trimming removed 5 bases from V and 5 bases from J, with 18 bases in between. Per germline, CDR1 MNHEY and CDR2 SVGEGT. The CDR3: CASSLRETGITGELFF. For the CDR3, the DNA is TGTGCCAGCAGTCTCCGGGAAACAGGGATAACCGGGGAGCTGTTTTTT.

This clonotype was counted many times. The chain recombines TRBV20-1 with TRBJ2-3; 7 bases fit TRBD2. J gave up 0 bases and V 6 bases, and 9 bases lay outside the gene matches. Germline V gives CDR1 DFQATT, CDR2 SNEGSKA (reference sequence). The CDR3 loop spans 15 amino acids. CDR3: CSATGTTFSTDTQYF. CDR3 DNA: TGCAGTGCCACCGGGACTACCTTTAGCACAGATACGCAGTATTTT.

On this clonotype itself: This could be a read error, since a much larger clone is one nucleotide away. The chain combines TRBV5-1 with TRBJ2-3; 10 bases line up with TRBD2. Germline V CDR1 and CDR2: SGHRS, YFSETQ. The CDR3 spans 16 residues. CDR3: CASSHTLAGDTDTQYF. In DNA form, the CDR3 reads TGTGCCAGCAGCCACACCCTAGCGGGGGACACAGATACGCAGTATTTT.

This clonotype was detected only a few times. The chain carries TRBV6-2 or TRBV6-3 and TRBJ1-2; no clear D. Germline CDR1 MNHEY, CDR2 SVGEGT. V was clipped by 0 bases and J by 4 bases, with 12 bases between them. This CDR3 spans 15 amino acids. The DNA for the CDR3 is TGTGCCAGCAGTTACTCAGCGTCAGACGGCTATGGCTACACCTTC. This codes for CASSYSASDGYGYTF.

The chain couples TRBV2 to TRBJ1-1; 10 bases match TRBD1. Germline lookup yields CDR1 SNHLY and CDR2 FYNNEI. Trimming at V came to 7 bases and at J to 11 bases, leaving 7 bases not matched to a gene. The CDR3 sequence is 12 residues long. CDR3 amino acids: CASTSPDRGAFF. CDR3 sequence (DNA): TGTGCCAGCACGAGTCCGGACAGGGGGGCTTTCTTT.

This clonotype was seen at least ten times. The chain joins TRBV7-2 to TRBJ2-7; D possibly matches TRBD1 or TRBD2 (5 bases each). Germline V gene lookup returns CDR1 SGHTA and CDR2 FQGNSA. The V end was cut by 2 bases, the J end by 5 bases, with 13 bases between. CDR3 size: 14 residues. The CDR3 protein is CASSLIWGKHEQYF. The CDR3 nucleotides read TGTGCCAGCAGCTTAATTTGGGGGAAGCACGAGCAGTACTTC.

The J gene is TRBJ2-5, the V gene TRBV28, with 12 positions matching TRBD2. Trimming removed 2 bases from V and 5 bases from J; junction bases left unmatched: 9. Per germline, CDR1 MDHEN and CDR2 SYDVKM. The CDR3 loop spans 17 amino acids. The CDR3, as DNA: TGTGCCAGCAGTTTACGCCGGACTAGCGGGGACCGGGAGACCCAGTACTTC. Amino acids: CASSLRRTSGDRETQYF.